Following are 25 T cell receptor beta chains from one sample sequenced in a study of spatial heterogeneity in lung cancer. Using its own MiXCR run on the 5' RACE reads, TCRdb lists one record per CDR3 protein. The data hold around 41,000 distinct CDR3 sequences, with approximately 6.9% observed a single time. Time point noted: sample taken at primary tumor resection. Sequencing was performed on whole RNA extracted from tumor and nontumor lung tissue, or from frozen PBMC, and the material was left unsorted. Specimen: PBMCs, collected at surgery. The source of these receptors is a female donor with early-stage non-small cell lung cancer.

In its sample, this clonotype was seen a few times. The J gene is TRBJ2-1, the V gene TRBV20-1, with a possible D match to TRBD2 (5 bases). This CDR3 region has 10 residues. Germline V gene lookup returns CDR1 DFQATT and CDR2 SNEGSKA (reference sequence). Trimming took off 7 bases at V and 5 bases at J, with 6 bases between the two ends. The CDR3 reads CSGLNNEQFF. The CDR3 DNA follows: TGCAGTGGACTAAACAATGAGCAGTTCTTC.

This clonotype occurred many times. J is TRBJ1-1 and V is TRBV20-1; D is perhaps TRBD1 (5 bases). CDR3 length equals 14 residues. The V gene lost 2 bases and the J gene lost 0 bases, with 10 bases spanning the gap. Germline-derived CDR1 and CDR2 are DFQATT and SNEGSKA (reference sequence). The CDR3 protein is CSARQGGMNTEAFF. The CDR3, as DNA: TGCAGTGCTAGACAGGGAGGCATGAACACTGAAGCTTTCTTT.

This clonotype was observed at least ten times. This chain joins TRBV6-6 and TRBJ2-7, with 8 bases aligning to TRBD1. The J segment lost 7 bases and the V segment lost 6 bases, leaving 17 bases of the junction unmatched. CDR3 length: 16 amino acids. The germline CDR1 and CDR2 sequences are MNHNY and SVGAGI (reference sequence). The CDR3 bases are TGTGCCAGCAGGGCCGCGGTTGGCCAGGGGGCTGCAGAGCAGTACTTC. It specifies CASRAAVGQGAAEQYF.

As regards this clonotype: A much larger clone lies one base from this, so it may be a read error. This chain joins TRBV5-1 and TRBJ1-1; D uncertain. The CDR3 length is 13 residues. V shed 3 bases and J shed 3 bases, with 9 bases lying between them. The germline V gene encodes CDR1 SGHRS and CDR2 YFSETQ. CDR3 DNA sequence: TGCGCCAGCAGCTGGCCTCTGGACACTGAAGCTTTCTTT. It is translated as CASSWPLDTEAFF.

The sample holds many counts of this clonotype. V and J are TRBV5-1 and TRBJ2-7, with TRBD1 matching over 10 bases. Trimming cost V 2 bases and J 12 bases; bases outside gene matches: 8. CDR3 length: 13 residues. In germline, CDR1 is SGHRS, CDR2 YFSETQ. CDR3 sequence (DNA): TGCGCCAGCAGCTTCACGGGACAGGGGACCTGGTACTTC. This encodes CASSFTGQGTWYF.

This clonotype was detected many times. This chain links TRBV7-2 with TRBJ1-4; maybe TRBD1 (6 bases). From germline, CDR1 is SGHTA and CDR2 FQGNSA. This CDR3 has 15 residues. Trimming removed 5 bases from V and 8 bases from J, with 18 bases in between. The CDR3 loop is CASSPTGPMVEKLFF. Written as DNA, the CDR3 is TGTGCCAGCAGCCCAACAGGGCCCATGGTGGAAAAACTGTTTTTT.

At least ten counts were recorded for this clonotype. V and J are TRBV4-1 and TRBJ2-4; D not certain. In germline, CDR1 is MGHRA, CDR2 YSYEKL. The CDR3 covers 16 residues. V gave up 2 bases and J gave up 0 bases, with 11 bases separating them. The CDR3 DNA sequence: TGCGCCAGCAGCCAACCAGCTAAGGGAGCCAAAAACATTCAGTACTTC. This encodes CASSQPAKGAKNIQYF.

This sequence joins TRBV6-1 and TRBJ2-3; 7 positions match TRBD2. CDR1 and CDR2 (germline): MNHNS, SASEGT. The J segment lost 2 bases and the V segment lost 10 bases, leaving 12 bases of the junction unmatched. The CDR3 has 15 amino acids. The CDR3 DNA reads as TGTGCCATCGGCCGGGCGGGGGATAACACAGATACGCAGTATTTT. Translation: CAIGRAGDNTDTQYF.

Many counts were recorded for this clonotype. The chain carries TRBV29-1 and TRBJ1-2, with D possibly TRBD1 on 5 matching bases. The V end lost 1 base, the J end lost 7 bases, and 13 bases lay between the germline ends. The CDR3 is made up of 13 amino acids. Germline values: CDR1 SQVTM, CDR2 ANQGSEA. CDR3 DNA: TGCAGCGTTGAAGGCTGGCAGGGAAGTGGCTACACCTTC. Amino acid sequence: CSVEGWQGSGYTF.

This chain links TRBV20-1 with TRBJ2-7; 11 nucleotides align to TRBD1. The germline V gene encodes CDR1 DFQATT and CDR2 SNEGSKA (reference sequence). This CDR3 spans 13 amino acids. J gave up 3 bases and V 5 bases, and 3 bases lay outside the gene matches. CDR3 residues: CSAAGTGGYEQYF. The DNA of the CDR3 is TGCAGTGCTGCCGGGACAGGGGGCTACGAGCAGTACTTC.

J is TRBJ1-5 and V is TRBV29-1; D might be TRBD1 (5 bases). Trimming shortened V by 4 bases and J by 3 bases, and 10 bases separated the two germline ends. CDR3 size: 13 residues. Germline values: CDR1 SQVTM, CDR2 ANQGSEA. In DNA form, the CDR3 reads TGCAGCGTTGGGGCAGGGATCAATCAGCCCCAGCATTTT. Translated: CSVGAGINQPQHF.

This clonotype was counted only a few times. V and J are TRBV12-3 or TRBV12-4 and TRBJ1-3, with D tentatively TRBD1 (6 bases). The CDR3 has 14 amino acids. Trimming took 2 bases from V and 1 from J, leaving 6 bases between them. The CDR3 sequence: CASSLRGSGNTIYF. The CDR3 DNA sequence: TGTGCCAGCAGTTTAAGGGGGTCTGGAAACACCATATATTTT.

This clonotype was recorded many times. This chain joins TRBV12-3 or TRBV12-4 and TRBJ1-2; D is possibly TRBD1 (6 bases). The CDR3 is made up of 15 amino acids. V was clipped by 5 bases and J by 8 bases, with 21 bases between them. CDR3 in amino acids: CASSPLGGKSGGYTF. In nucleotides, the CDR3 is TGTGCCAGCAGTCCTTTAGGGGGGAAATCGGGCGGCTACACCTTC.

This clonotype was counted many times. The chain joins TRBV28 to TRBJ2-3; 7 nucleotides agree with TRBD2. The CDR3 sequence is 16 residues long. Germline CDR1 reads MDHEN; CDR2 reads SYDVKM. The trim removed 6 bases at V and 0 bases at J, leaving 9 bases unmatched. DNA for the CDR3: TGTGCCAGCAGGGGCTGGGCTAGCGGTAGCACAGATACGCAGTATTTT. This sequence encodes CASRGWASGSTDTQYF.

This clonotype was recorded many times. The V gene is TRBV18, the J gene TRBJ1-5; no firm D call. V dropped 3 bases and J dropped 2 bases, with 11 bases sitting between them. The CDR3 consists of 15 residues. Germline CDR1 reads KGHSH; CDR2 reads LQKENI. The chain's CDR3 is CASSPAGVGNQPQHF. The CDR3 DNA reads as TGTGCCAGCTCACCGGCCGGGGTTGGCAATCAGCCCCAGCATTTT.

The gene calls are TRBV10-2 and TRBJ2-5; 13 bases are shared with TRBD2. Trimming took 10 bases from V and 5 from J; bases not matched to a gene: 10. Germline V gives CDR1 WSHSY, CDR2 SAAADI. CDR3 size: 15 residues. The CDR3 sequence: CANRGLAGIVETQYF. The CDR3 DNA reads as TGCGCCAACAGGGGACTAGCGGGGATAGTGGAGACCCAGTACTTC.

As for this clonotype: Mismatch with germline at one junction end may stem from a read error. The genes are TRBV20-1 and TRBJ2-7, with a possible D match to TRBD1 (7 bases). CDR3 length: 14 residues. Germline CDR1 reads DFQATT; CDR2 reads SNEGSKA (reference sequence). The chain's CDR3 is CSAPPRGTAREQCF. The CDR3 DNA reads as TGCAGTGCCCCCCCTAGAGGGACAGCCCGGGAGCAGTGCTTC.

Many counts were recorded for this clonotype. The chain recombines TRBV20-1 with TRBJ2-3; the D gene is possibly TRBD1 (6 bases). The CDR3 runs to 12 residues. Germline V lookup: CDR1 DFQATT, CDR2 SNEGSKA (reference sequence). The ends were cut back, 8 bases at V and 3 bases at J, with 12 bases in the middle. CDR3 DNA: TGCAGTAGGTCGGACAGTACAGATACGCAGTATTTT. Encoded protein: CSRSDSTDTQYF.

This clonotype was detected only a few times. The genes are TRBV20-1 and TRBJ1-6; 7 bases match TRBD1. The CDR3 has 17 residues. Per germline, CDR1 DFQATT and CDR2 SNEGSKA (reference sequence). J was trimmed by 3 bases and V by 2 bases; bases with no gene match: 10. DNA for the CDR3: TGCAGTGCTAGACCAGCCCTATCAGGGGGCTATAATTCACCCCTCCACTTT. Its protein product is CSARPALSGGYNSPLHF.

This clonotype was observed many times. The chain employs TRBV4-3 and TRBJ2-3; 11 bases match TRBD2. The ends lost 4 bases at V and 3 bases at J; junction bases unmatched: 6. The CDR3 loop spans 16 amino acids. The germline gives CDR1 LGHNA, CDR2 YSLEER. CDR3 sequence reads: CASSRLAGGSTDTQYF. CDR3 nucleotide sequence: TGCGCCAGCAGCCGCCTAGCGGGGGGCTCTACAGATACGCAGTATTTT.

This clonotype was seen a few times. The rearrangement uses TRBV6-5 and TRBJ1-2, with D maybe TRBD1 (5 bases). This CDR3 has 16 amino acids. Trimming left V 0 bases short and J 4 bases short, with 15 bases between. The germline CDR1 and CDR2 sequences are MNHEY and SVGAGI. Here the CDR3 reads CASSYSWARDVYGYTF. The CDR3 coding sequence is TGTGCCAGCAGTTACTCGTGGGCACGGGACGTCTATGGCTACACCTTC.

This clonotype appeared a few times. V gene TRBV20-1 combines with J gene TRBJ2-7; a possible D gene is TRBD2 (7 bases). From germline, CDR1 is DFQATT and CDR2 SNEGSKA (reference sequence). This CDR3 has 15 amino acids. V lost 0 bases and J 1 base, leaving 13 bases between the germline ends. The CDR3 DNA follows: TGCAGTGCTAGAGATCGTCGGGGGGCTTCCTACGAGCAGTACTTC. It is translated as CSARDRRGASYEQYF.

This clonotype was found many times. CDR3 protein: CASSRGAAGYGYTF. The CDR3 DNA is TGTGCCTCCTCCCGGGGGGCGGCGGGCTATGGCTACACCTTC. This sequence joins TRBV27 and TRBJ1-2; a possible D gene is TRBD1 (6 bases). V was cut by 11 bases and J by 4 bases, with 20 bases left in between. The germline gives CDR1 MNHEY, CDR2 SMNVEV (reference sequence). CDR3 size: 14 residues.

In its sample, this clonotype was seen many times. This CDR3 reads CASSLTTRNEQFF. In DNA form, the CDR3 reads TGTGCCAGCAGCTTGACTACAAGGAATGAGCAGTTCTTC. V and J are TRBV7-2 and TRBJ2-1, with TRBD2 as a possible D gene (5 bases). V dropped 3 bases and J dropped 7 bases, with 10 bases sitting between them. Germline lookup yields CDR1 SGHTA and CDR2 FQGNSA. This CDR3 contains 13 residues.

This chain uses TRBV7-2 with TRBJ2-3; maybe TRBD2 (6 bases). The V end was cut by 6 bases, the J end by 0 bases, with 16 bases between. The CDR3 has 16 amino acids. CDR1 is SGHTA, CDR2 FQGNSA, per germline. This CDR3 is CASRWRTSLSTDTQYF. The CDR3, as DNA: TGTGCCAGCAGGTGGAGAACTAGCCTGAGCACAGATACGCAGTATTTT.